What follows is one T cell receptor beta chain and its context. The data stem from a study of blood T cell repertoires in COVID-19. Across the study: Researchers got acute and convalescent COVID-19 samples from the United States, Italy and Spain.

Per the study methods: It was from reference gene primer amplification that nucleated cell counts were estimated. Libraries were prepared by immunoSEQ multiplex PCR; TCRdb keeps only in-frame clonotypes and omits some of them. V and J calls and clone size are given by that table; D and trimming were obtained from the DNA. The sample includes 200,000 to 250,000 clones, 70% to 90% of them seen just once. What was sequenced was peripheral blood. This TCR was recovered from a woman aged 70 to 79 with active or convalescent COVID-19.

For the CDR3, the DNA is TGTGCCACCAGCAGAGTGGGAACTAACATCGGGATAGAGCAGTTCTTC. It specifies CATSRVGTNIGIEQFF. The chain combines TRBV15 with TRBJ2-1; possible D gene TRBD2, 5 bases. This CDR3 contains 16 residues. CDR1 is LNHNV and CDR2 is YYDKDF in the germline V gene (reference sequence). The germline V and J ends were trimmed by 1 base and 10 bases, with 20 bases remaining between them.